This TCR beta chain appears in the sequencing data of a study of vaccination and CD4 T cells after COVID-19. Whole-study context: Median time from second vaccine dose to sampling was 72 days (14 to 241). Overall study findings and caveats: Convalescent patients displayed spike mono-reactivity in 304 of 307 vaccine-specific clones.

On this clonotype itself: Its matching antigen is unknown.

The treatment denotes: roughly ten-day PBMC culture with coronavirus spike peptide pools or control peptides (ViraFEST assay). Cells received half-medium changes with fresh IL-2 medium on days 3 and 7. After culture for 10 days, isolation of CD4+ T cells was performed by negative selection. With the Oncomine TCR Beta short-read assay, DNA from cultured CD4+ T cells was sequenced. MiXCR, applied by TCRdb to the PCR reads, yields one record per CDR3 protein. This sample has around 26,000 distinct CDR3 sequences, with around 50% found just once. CDR1 is MNHEY, CDR2 SMNVEV, per germline (reference sequence). CDR3 length: 15 residues. The V gene lost 8 bases and the J gene lost 2 bases, with 17 bases spanning the gap.

The rearrangement joins TRBV27 to TRBJ2-3, with D tentatively TRBD2 (6 bases). The sample was CD4+ T cells from blood, cultured in vitro, taken before SARS-CoV-2 vaccination. This clonotype originated in a human donor who received a COVID-19 vaccine. CDR3 in DNA: TGTGCCAGCCACGGGGGATTACGGGTCACAGATACGCAGTATTTT. It encodes CASHGGLRVTDTQYF.